A selection of T cell receptor beta chains follows, all from one sample in a study of cytomegalovirus exposure and HLA in healthy donors. The data were produced by immunoSEQ multiplex PCR, yet TCRdb's version contains in-frame clones alone and is incomplete. The sample consists of 140,000 to 150,000 clones, about 75% of them appearing once. Material: PBMCs. Receptors originate from a man between 60 and 70 years old in good health and CMV-seronegative. Both conserved end residues are part of each CDR3. Each record gives: J gene, clone size, V gene, D gene, CDR3 protein, CDR3 DNA. The D gene is left open where the match is weak. Where a row states a size, it is once, few, many or the class of an expanded clone; other rows omit it.

TRBJ1-3,.,TRBV9,.,CASSVGTGGNTIYF,TGTGCCAGCAGCGTAGGGACTGGAGGAAACACCATATATTTT
TRBJ2-7,.,TRBV30,.,CAWSEGETGSSYEQYF,TGTGCCTGGAGCGAGGGGGAAACAGGGTCGTCCTACGAGCAGTACTTC
TRBJ2-7,.,TRBV7-7,.,CASSVDSGSYEQYF,TGTGCCAGCAGCGTTGATAGCGGTTCCTACGAGCAGTACTTC
TRBJ1-3,.,TRBV6-1,.,CASSEYHGGTPSSGNTIYF,TGTGCCAGCAGTGAATATCACGGGGGGACTCCCTCCTCTGGAAACACCATATATTTT
TRBJ1-1,once,TRBV5-6,TRBD1,CASSSGTGFMNTEAFF,TGTGCCAGCAGCTCCGGGACAGGGTTTATGAACACTGAAGCTTTCTTT
TRBJ1-1,.,TRBV6-5,.,CASTDSANTEAFF,TGTGCCAGCACGGACAGCGCGAACACTGAAGCTTTCTTT
TRBJ2-2,.,TRBV18,TRBD1,CASSREARGLNTGELFF,TGTGCCAGCTCACGGGAAGCAAGGGGGCTGAACACCGGGGAGCTGTTTTTT
TRBJ2-7,.,TRBV30,.,CAWSVYSSYEQYF,TGTGCCTGGAGTGTATATTCCTCCTACGAGCAGTACTTC
TRBJ1-5,few,TRBV7-5,.,CARMQCRGYQPQHF,TGTGCCAGAATGCAGTGTCGAGGATATCAGCCCCAGCATTTT
TRBJ1-5,.,TRBV6-5,.,CATSTGEQPQHF,TGTGCCACTTCGACGGGGGAACAGCCCCAGCATTTT
TRBJ1-4,few,TRBV9,.,CASSVAGSDEKLFF,TGTGCCAGCAGCGTAGCAGGCTCCGATGAAAAACTGTTTTTT
TRBJ2-7,.,TRBV21-1,.,CASSTSGTYEQYF,TGTGCCAGCAGCACTAGCGGGACCTACGAGCAGTACTTC
TRBJ2-5,.,TRBV5-1,.,CASSLNSGQETQYF,TGCGCCAGCAGCTTGAACAGCGGCCAAGAGACCCAGTACTTC
TRBJ2-3,.,TRBV4-2,TRBD1,CASSHFRATGDADTQYF,TGTGCCAGCAGCCACTTCCGGGCGACAGGGGATGCAGATACGCAGTATTTT
TRBJ2-1,.,TRBV19,TRBD2,CASSPVSSGRVNEQFF,TGTGCCAGTAGTCCGGTATCTAGCGGGAGGGTGAATGAGCAGTTCTTC
TRBJ2-7,.,TRBV5-4,.,CASSLSGSSYEQYF,TGTGCCAGCAGCTTGTCTGGTAGCTCCTACGAGCAGTACTTC
TRBJ2-2,.,TRBV12-1,.,CASSFGLADTGELFF,TGTGCCAGCAGCTTTGGACTAGCGGACACCGGGGAGCTGTTTTTT
TRBJ2-5,.,TRBV18,.,CASSPRGAEETQYF,TGTGCCAGCTCACCACGCGGGGCGGAAGAGACCCAGTACTTC
TRBJ2-2,few,TRBV5-4,TRBD2,CASSTSLAATGELFF,TGTGCCAGCAGCACCTCACTAGCGGCCACCGGGGAGCTGTTTTTT
TRBJ2-7,.,TRBV7-2,.,CASSLERVWEQYF,TGTGCCAGCAGCTTAGAAAGAGTGTGGGAGCAGTACTTC
TRBJ2-1,.,TRBV5-1,.,CASSLGEAYNEQFF,TGCGCCAGCAGCTTGGGGGAGGCCTACAATGAGCAGTTCTTC
TRBJ1-1,few,TRBV11-2,.,CASSLVGGIETFF,TGTGCCAGCAGCTTAGTCGGGGGGATTGAAACTTTCTTT
TRBJ1-5,few,TRBV28,.,CASSSPGHLDNQPQHF,TGTGCCAGCAGTTCGCCGGGACACCTTGACAATCAGCCCCAGCATTTT
TRBJ2-3,.,TRBV4-2,TRBD2,CASSQEGSGLDTQYF,TGTGCCAGCAGCCAAGAAGGTAGCGGGCTTGATACGCAGTATTTT
TRBJ2-3,once,TRBV5-1,.,CASSLQGMQGLYTDTQYF,TGCGCCAGCAGTCTCCAGGGAATGCAGGGCTTATACACAGATACGCAGTATTTT
TRBJ1-3,few,TRBV5-6,.,CASSLESRSGNTIYF,TGTGCCAGCAGCTTGGAATCTCGCTCTGGAAACACCATATATTTT
TRBJ2-7,.,TRBV28,.,CASTPGRSTYEQYF,TGTGCCAGCACCCCGGGGAGGTCCACCTACGAGCAGTACTTC
TRBJ1-2,.,TRBV28,.,CASSSPRTQLSNYGYTF,TGTGCCAGCAGTTCTCCCCGTACGCAGTTGTCTAACTATGGCTACACCTTC
TRBJ2-5,.,TRBV11-3,.,CASSLGSGTQYF,TGTGCCAGCAGCTTAGGGTCCGGGACCCAGTACTTC
TRBJ2-3,.,TRBV5-4,TRBD1,CASSLANRGPRTDTQYF,TGTGCCAGCAGCTTGGCAAACAGGGGGCCCCGCACAGATACGCAGTATTTT
TRBJ1-1,.,TRBV10-3,.,CAISESGGNTEAFF,TGTGCCATCAGTGAGTCAGGAGGGAACACTGAAGCTTTCTTT
TRBJ2-1,few,TRBV7-3,TRBD1,CASSSRGTEKYNEQFF,TGTGCCAGCAGCTCACGAGGGACAGAAAAGTACAATGAGCAGTTCTTC
TRBJ2-5,few,TRBV21-1,.,CASSPRLWTGETQYF,TGTGCCAGCAGCCCTCGCCTTTGGACAGGAGAGACCCAGTACTTC
TRBJ1-4,.,TRBV29-1,.,CSVEDDTGSNEKLFF,TGCAGCGTTGAAGATGACACAGGTAGTAATGAAAAACTGTTTTTT
TRBJ2-7,few,TRBV29-1,TRBD2,CSVVTSGSSYEQYF,TGCAGCGTTGTCACTAGCGGGAGCTCCTACGAGCAGTACTTC
TRBJ2-1,.,TRBV19,.,CASSYLTNEQFF,TGTGCCAGTAGTTATCTCACTAATGAGCAGTTCTTC
TRBJ2-5,.,TRBV29-1,.,CSVTGGQETQYF,TGCAGCGTTACCGGGGGCCAAGAGACCCAGTACTTC
TRBJ2-1,.,TRBV27,.,CASRGALRYNEQFF,TGTGCCAGCAGGGGAGCTCTGCGTTACAATGAGCAGTTCTTC
TRBJ1-2,.,TRBV2,.,CASSMGGVPYGYTF,TGTGCCAGCAGTATGGGAGGGGTGCCGTATGGCTACACCTTC
TRBJ2-1,.,TRBV30,.,CAWSVQVNEQFF,TGTGCCTGGAGTGTACAAGTGAATGAGCAGTTCTTC
TRBJ1-1,.,TRBV5-6,TRBD1,CASSRDRVGTEAFF,TGTGCCAGCAGCCGGGACAGGGTAGGCACTGAAGCTTTCTTT
TRBJ2-2,.,TRBV2,.,CASSGGRNTGELFF,TGTGCCAGCAGTGGAGGGAGAAACACCGGGGAGCTGTTTTTT
TRBJ2-3,.,TRBV5-1,TRBD2,CASSLGGTSGGDTQYF,TGCGCCAGCAGCTTGGGAGGGACTAGCGGGGGAGATACGCAGTATTTT
TRBJ2-2,.,TRBV7-8,TRBD2,CASSQGTSGSGELFF,TGTGCCAGCAGCCAGGGGACTAGCGGCAGCGGGGAGCTGTTTTTT
TRBJ2-4,.,TRBV13,TRBD2,CASSFGLDLAKNIQYF,TGTGCCAGCAGCTTTGGACTAGATTTAGCCAAAAACATTCAGTACTTC